This record concerns one TCR beta chain sequence. This sample was taken from a study of blood T cell repertoires in COVID-19. About the research overall: Material from acute and convalescent COVID-19 was sourced from the United States, Italy and Spain. Nucleic acid was either cDNA or gDNA, and it came from T cells, B-cell-depleted T cells, or PBMCs.

Original methodology: Nucleated cell number was recorded as an estimate derived from reference gene primer amplification. Libraries were prepared by immunoSEQ multiplex PCR; TCRdb keeps only in-frame clonotypes and omits some of them. That table supplies the V and J calls and clone size; D and trimming were determined from the DNA. This sample carries 200,000 to 300,000 clones, 90% of them seen once, and the ten largest clones take 3.5% to 4.5%. V dropped 1 base and J dropped 1 base, with 8 bases sitting between them. Germline V gives CDR1 SGHKS, CDR2 YYEKEE (reference sequence). The CDR3 loop spans 14 amino acids.

The chain couples TRBV5-5 to TRBJ1-1; D not resolved. Source material: peripheral blood. The clonotype was recovered from a woman in her thirties or forties with acute or convalescent COVID-19. In nucleotides, the CDR3 is TGTGCCAGCAGCTTGTATCGGTCGAACACTGAAGCTTTCTTT. Encoded protein: CASSLYRSNTEAFF.